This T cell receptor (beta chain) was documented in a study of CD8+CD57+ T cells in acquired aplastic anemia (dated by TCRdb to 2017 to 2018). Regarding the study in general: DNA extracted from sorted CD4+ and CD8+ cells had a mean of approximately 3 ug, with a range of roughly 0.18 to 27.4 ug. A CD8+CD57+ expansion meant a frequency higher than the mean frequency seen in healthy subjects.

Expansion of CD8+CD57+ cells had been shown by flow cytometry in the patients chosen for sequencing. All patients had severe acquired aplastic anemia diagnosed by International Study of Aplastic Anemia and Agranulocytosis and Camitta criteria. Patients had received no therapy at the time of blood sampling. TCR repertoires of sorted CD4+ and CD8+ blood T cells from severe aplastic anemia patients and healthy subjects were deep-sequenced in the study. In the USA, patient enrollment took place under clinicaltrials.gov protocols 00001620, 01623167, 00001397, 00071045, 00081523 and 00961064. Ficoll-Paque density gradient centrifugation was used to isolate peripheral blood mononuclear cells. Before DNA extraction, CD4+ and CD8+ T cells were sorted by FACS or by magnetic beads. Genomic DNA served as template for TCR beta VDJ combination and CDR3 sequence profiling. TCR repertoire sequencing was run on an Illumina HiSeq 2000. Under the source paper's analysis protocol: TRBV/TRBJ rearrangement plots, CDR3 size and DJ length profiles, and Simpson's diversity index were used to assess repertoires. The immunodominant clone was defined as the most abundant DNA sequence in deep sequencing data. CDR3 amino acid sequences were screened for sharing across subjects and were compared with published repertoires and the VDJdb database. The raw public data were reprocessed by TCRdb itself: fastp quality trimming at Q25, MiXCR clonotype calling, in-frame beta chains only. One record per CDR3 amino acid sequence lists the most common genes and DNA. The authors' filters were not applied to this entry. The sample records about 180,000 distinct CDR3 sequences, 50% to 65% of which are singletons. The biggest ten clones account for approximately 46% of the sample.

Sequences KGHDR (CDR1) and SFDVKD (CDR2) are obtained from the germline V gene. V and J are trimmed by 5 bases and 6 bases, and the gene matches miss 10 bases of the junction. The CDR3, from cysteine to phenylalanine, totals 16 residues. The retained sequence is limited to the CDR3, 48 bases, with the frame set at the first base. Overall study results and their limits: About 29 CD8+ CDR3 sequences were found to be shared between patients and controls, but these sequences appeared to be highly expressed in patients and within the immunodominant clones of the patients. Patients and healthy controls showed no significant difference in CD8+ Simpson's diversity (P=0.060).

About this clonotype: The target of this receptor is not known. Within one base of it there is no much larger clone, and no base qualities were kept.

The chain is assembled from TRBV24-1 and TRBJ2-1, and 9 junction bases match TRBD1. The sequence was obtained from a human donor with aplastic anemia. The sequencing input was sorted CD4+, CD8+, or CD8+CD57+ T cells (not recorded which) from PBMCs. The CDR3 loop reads CATSGTPGQGVNEQFF. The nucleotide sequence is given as TGTGCCACCAGTGGGACCCCGGGACAGGGCGTCAATGAGCAGTTCTTC.